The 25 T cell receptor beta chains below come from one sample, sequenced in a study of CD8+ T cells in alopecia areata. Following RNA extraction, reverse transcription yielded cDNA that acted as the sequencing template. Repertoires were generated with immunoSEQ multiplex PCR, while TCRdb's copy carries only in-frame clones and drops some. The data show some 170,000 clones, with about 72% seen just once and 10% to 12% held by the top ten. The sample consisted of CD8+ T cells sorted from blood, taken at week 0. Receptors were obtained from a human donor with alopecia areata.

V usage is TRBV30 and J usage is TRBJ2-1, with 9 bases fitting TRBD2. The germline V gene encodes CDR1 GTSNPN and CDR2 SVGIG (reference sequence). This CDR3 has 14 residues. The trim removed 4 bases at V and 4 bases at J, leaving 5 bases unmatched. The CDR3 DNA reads TGTGCCTGGACCCCTAGCGGGAAGTACAATGAGCAGTTCTTC. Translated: CAWTPSGKYNEQFF.

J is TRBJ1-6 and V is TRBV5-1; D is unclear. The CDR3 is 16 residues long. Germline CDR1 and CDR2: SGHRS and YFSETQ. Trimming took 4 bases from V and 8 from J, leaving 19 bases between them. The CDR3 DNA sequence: TGCGCCAGCAGCAAGAACCCTGGACCGACCGATTCACCCCTCCACTTT. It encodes CASSKNPGPTDSPLHF.

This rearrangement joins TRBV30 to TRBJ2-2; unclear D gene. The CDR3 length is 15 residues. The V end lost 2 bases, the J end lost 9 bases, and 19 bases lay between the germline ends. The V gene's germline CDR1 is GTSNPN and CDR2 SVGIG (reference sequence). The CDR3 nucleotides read TGTGCCTGGAGTTTCTCATCAGGTTCCGCGTGGGAGCTGTTTTTT. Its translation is CAWSFSSGSAWELFF.

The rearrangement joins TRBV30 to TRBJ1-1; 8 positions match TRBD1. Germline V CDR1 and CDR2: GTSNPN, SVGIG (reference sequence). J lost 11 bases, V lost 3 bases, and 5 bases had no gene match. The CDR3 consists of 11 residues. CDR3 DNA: TGTGCCTGGAGCCAGGGGGCGGACGCTTTCTTT. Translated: CAWSQGADAFF. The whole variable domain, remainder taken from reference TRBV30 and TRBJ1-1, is SQTIHQWPATLVQPVGSPLSLECTVEGTSNPNLYWYRQAAGRGLQLLFYSVGIGQISSEVPQNLSASRPQDRQFILSSKKLLLSDSGFYLCAWSQGADAFFGQGTRLTVV.

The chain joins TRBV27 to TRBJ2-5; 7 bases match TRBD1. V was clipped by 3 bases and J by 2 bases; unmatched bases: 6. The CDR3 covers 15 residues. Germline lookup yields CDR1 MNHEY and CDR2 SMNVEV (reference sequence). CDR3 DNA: TGTGCCAGCAGTTTTATTTGGGACAGTCAAGAGACCCAGTACTTC. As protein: CASSFIWDSQETQYF.

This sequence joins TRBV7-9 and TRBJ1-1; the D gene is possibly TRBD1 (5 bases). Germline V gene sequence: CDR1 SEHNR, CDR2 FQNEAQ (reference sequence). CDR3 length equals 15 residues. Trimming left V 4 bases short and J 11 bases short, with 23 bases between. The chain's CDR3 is CASSSRDRLATDAFF. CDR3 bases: TGTGCCAGCAGCTCCAGGGACCGACTCGCAACGGACGCTTTCTTT.

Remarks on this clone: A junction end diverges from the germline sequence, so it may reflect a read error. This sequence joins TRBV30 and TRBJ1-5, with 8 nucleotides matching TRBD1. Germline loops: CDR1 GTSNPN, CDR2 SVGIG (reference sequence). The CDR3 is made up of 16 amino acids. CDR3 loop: CAWSVGQGGGKQPQHF. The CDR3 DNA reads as TGTGCCTGGAGTGTTGGACAGGGAGGAGGCAAGCAGCCCCAGCATTTT.

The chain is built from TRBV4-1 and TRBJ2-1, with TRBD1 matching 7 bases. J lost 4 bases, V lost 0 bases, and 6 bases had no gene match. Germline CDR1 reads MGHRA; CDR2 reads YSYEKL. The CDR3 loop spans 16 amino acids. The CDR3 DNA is TGCGCCAGCAGCCAAGATAAGGGGGCGAAGTACAATGAGCAGTTCTTC. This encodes CASSQDKGAKYNEQFF.

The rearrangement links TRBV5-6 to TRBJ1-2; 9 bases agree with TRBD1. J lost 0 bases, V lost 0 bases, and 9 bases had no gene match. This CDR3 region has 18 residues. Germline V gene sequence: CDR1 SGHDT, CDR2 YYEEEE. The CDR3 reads CASSLGPGTGNTNYGYTF. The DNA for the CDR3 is TGTGCCAGCAGCTTGGGCCCCGGGACAGGGAACACTAACTATGGCTACACCTTC.

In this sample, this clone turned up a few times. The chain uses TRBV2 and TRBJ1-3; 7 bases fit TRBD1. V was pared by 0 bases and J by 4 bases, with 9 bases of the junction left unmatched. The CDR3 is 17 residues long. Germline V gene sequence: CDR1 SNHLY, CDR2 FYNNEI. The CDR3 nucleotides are TGTGCCAGCAGTGAAGCGCTTCGACAGGGATACGGAAACACCATATATTTT. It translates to CASSEALRQGYGNTIYF.

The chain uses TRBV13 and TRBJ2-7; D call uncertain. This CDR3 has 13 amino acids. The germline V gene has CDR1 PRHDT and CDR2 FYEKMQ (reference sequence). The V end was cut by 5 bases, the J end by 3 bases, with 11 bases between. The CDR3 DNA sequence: TGTGCCAGCAGCCCTGACTCAGGCTACGAGCAGTACTTC. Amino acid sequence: CASSPDSGYEQYF.

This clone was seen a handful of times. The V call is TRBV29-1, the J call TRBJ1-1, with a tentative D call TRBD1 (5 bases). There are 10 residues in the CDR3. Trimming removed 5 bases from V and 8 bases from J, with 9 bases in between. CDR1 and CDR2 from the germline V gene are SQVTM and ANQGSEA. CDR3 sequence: CSVPGPEAFF. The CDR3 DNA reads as TGCAGCGTTCCGGGACCCGAAGCTTTCTTT.

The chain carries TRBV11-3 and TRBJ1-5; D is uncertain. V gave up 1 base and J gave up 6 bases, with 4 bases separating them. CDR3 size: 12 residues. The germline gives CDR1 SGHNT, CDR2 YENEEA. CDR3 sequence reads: CASSLGSQPQHF. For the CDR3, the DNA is TGTGCCAGCAGCTTAGGGTCTCAGCCCCAGCATTTT. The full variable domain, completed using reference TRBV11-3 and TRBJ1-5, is EAGVVQSPRYKIIEKKQPVAFWCNPISGHNTLYWYLQNLGQGPELLIRYENEEAVDDSQLPKDRFSAERLKGVDSTLKIQPAELGDSAVYLCASSLGSQPQHFGDGTRLSIL.

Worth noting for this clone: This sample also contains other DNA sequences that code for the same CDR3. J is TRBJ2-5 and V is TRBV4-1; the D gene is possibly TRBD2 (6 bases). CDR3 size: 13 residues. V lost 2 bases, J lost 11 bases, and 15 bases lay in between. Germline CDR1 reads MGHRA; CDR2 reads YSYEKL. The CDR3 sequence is CASSQREDPTQYF. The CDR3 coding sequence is TGCGCCAGCAGCCAAAGGGAGGACCCGACTCAGTACTTC.

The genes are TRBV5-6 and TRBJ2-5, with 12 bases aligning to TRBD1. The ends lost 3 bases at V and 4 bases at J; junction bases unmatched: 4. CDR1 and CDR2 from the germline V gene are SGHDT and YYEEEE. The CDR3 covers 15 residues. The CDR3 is CASSWGQGATETQYF. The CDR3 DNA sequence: TGTGCCAGCAGCTGGGGACAGGGGGCAACAGAGACCCAGTACTTC.

CDR3 nucleotide sequence: TGTGCCAGCTCACCGAGCAGGGACGGTCAGGAGACCCAGTACTTC. It encodes CASSPSRDGQETQYF. The V gene is TRBV18, the J gene TRBJ2-5; tentatively, D is TRBD1 or TRBD2 (5 bases each). The germline V gene encodes CDR1 KGHSH and CDR2 LQKENI. The CDR3 contains 15 residues. The V end was cut by 3 bases, the J end by 5 bases, with 16 bases between.

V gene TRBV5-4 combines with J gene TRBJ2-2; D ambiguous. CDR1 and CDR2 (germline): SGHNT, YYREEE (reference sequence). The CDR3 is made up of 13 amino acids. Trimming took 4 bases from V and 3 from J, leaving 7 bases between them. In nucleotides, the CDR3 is TGTGCCAGCAGCCTACAGTACACCGGGGAGCTGTTTTTT. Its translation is CASSLQYTGELFF.

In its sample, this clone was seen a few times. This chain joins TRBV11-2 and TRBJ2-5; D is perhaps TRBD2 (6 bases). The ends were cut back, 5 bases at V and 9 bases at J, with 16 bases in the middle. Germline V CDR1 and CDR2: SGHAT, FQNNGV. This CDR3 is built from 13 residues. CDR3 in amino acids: CASSPGTVVAQYF. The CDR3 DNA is TGTGCCAGCAGCCCGGGGACTGTCGTGGCCCAGTACTTC.

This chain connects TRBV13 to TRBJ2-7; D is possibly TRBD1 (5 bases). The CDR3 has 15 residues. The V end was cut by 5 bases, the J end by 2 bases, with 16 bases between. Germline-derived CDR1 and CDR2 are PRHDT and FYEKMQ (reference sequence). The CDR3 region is CASSPGLGVAYEQYF. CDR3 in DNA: TGTGCCAGCAGCCCCGGGTTAGGGGTAGCCTACGAGCAGTACTTC.

CDR3 loop: CASDGRKVHQPQHF. CDR3 in DNA: TGTGCCAGCGACGGGAGAAAAGTCCATCAGCCCCAGCATTTT. J is TRBJ1-5 and V is TRBV6-4, with D unresolved. This CDR3 has 14 residues. The V gene lost 8 bases and the J gene lost 5 bases, with 16 bases spanning the gap. Germline-derived CDR1 and CDR2 are MRHNA and SNTAGT.

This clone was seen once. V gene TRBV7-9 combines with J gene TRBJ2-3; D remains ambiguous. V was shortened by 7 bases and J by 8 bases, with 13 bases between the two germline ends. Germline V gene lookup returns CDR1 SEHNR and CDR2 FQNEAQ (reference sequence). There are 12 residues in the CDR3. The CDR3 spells CASTPVPATQYF. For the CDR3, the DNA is TGTGCCAGCACCCCTGTGCCCGCTACGCAGTATTTT.

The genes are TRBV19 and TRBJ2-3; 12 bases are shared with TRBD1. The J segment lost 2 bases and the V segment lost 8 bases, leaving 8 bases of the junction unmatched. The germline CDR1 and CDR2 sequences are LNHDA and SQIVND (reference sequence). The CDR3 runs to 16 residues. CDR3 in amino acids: CASLPGTGGNTDTQYF. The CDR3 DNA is TGTGCCAGTCTGCCCGGGACAGGGGGCAACACAGATACGCAGTATTTT.

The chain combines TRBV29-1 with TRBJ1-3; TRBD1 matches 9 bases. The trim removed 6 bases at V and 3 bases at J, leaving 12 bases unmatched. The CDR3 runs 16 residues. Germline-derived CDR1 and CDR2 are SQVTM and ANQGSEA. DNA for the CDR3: TGCAGCGTAACACTCCGGGACAGGGCGTATGGAAACACCATATATTTT. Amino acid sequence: CSVTLRDRAYGNTIYF.

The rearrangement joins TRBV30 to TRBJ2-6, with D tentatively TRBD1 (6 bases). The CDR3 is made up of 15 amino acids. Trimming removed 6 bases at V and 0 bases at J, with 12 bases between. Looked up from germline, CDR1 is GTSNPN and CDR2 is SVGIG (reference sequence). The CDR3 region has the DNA TGTGCCTGCAAACAGGGATTCTCTGGGGCCAACGTCCTGACTTTC. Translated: CACKQGFSGANVLTF.

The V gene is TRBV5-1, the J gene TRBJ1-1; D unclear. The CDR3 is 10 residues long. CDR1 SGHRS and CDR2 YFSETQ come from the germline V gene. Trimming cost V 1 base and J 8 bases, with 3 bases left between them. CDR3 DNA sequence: TGCGCCAGCAGCTTGCTAGAAGCTTTCTTT. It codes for CASSLLEAFF.